The 23 T cell receptor beta chains given below trace back to one sample, sequenced in a study of T cell changes during pregnancy in multiple sclerosis. Generated by immunoSEQ multiplex PCR, the TCRdb table keeps only in-frame clones and is missing some. The sample lists about 62,000 clones, roughly nine tenths seen once, with under 3% in the top ten. The sequenced sample was peripheral blood, obtained in the first trimester of pregnancy. Receptors originate from a female donor with multiple sclerosis, enrolled in a pregnancy study.

This clone appeared a few times. This rearrangement joins TRBV7-2 to TRBJ2-5; D might be TRBD1 (6 bases). Germline values: CDR1 SGHTA, CDR2 FQGNSA. V lost 5 bases and J lost 5, with 12 bases in between. This CDR3 spans 13 amino acids. The CDR3, as DNA: TGTGCCAGCAGCGAACAGGGTAGGGAGACCCAGTACTTC. Its protein is CASSEQGRETQYF.

V usage is TRBV19 and J usage is TRBJ1-1; 7 bases fit TRBD1. Looked up from germline, CDR1 is LNHDA and CDR2 is SQIVND (reference sequence). The CDR3 totals 14 residues. V trimming: 7 bases; J trimming: 4 bases; junction bases outside the gene matches: 9. The CDR3 region is CASISPHRGTEAFF. The CDR3, as DNA: TGTGCCAGTATAAGTCCCCACAGGGGCACTGAAGCTTTCTTT.

This clone came up once. The chain recombines TRBV30 with TRBJ1-2, with D uncertain. CDR1 is GTSNPN and CDR2 is SVGIG in the germline V gene (reference sequence). The CDR3 is 13 residues long. V was pared by 0 bases and J by 7 bases, with 12 bases between. In nucleotides, the CDR3 is TGTGCCTGGAGTGTTGGTCAGGTAGTTGGCTACACCTTC. Translated: CAWSVGQVVGYTF.

This chain joins TRBV10-3 and TRBJ1-4; D might be TRBD1 (6 bases). The length of the CDR3 is 13 residues. V lost 6 bases, J lost 1 base, and 6 bases lay in between. Per the germline V gene, CDR1 is ENHRY and CDR2 is SYGVKD. The CDR3 DNA reads TGTGCCATCAGGGACAGAACTAATGAAAAACTGTTTTTT. It codes for CAIRDRTNEKLFF.

This clone was seen just once. The chain employs TRBV9 and TRBJ2-7; TRBD1 aligns across 9 bases. The V gene end was trimmed by 3 bases and the J gene end by 2 bases; junction bases not matched to a gene: 3. Germline assignment: CDR1 SGDLS and CDR2 YYNGEE. The CDR3 has 14 residues. The CDR3 nucleotides read TGTGCCAGCAGCGGGGACAGGGAGGCCTACGAGCAGTACTTC. Translated, it gives CASSGDREAYEQYF.

The chain employs TRBV5-1 and TRBJ1-2; 9 nucleotides agree with TRBD1. The V gene end was trimmed by 4 bases and the J gene end by 3 bases; junction bases not matched to a gene: 13. From germline, CDR1 is SGHRS and CDR2 YFSETQ. This CDR3 contains 17 residues. The CDR3 nucleotides read TGCGCCAGCAGCCCCGGACAGGGGAGGTTATATGACTATGGCTACACCTTC. Its translation is CASSPGQGRLYDYGYTF.

This clone was recorded once. The J gene is TRBJ2-6, the V gene TRBV11-2; D is perhaps TRBD2 (5 bases). The CDR3 extends over 15 amino acids. Looked up from germline, CDR1 is SGHAT and CDR2 is FQNNGV. Trimming removed 3 bases from V and 3 bases from J, with 9 bases in between. For the CDR3, the DNA is TGTGCCAGCAGCTTTCTGGGAGATGGGGCCAACGTCCTGACTTTC. Residues: CASSFLGDGANVLTF.

V usage is TRBV5-1 and J usage is TRBJ2-5; 7 nucleotides line up with TRBD1. V dropped 4 bases and J dropped 4; count of bases not matched to a gene: 7. Germline loops: CDR1 SGHRS, CDR2 YFSETQ. This CDR3 contains 14 residues. The CDR3 DNA sequence: TGCGCCAGCAGCCATGGCCGGGACAGAGAGACCCAGTACTTC. Translated: CASSHGRDRETQYF. Full variable domain (rest looked up from reference TRBV5-1 and TRBJ2-5): KAGVTQTPRYLIKTRGQQVTLSCSPISGHRSVSWYQQTPGQGLQFLFEYFSETQRNKGNFPGRFSGRQFSNSRSEMNVSTLELGDSALYLCASSHGRDRETQYFGPGTRLLVL.

There are a few counts of this clone. As DNA, the CDR3 is TGTGCCAGCAGCCCCCGGGGGGAGGGGTCTCAGCCCCAGCATTTT. Translating it yields CASSPRGEGSQPQHF. The chain links TRBV9 to TRBJ1-5; TRBD1 is a possible D gene (5 bases). The germline gives CDR1 SGDLS, CDR2 YYNGEE. The CDR3 covers 15 residues. Trimming took 4 bases from V and 6 from J, leaving 17 bases between them. Looking up the rest from reference TRBV9 and TRBJ1-5 gives the full variable domain: DSGVTQTPKHLITATGQRVTLRCSPRSGDLSVYWYQQSLDQGLQFLIQYYNGEERAKGNILERFSAQQFPDLHSELNLSSLELGDSALYFCASSPRGEGSQPQHFGDGTRLSIL.

The V call is TRBV5-6, the J call TRBJ2-1; the match to TRBD2 covers 7 bases. The CDR3 spans 12 residues. The V and J ends lost 4 bases and 10 bases, in that order; junction bases with no gene match: 5. CDR1 SGHDT and CDR2 YYEEEE come from the germline V gene. The CDR3 region has the DNA TGTGCCAGCAGCACGGGGGAGGGCGAGCAGTTCTTC. Translation: CASSTGEGEQFF.

The chain joins TRBV2 to TRBJ1-5; 8 bases map to TRBD1. This CDR3 region has 16 residues. V was clipped by 8 bases and J by 6 bases; unmatched bases: 15. The germline V gene encodes CDR1 SNHLY and CDR2 FYNNEI. DNA for the CDR3: TGTGCCAGCGCCCGAGGGGCAGGGGGCGTATCTCAGCCCCAGCATTTT. Protein sequence: CASARGAGGVSQPQHF.

This clone appeared a single time. This chain links TRBV4-3 with TRBJ2-7, with D hard to call. Germline CDR1 LGHNA, CDR2 YSLEER. The CDR3 runs 14 residues. V shed 3 bases and J shed 2 bases, with 11 bases lying between them. CDR3 coding DNA: TGCGCCAGCAGCCAGGGCCTGGTGACCTACGAGCAGTACTTC. It yields the protein CASSQGLVTYEQYF.

This clone has just a few counts. This chain connects TRBV29-1 to TRBJ1-2, with D unresolved. CDR1 SQVTM and CDR2 ANQGSEA come from the germline V gene. The CDR3 runs to 13 residues. Trimming shortened V by 7 bases and J by 2 bases, and 14 bases separated the two germline ends. The CDR3 DNA sequence: TGCAGCGCATTTCTGACGGGAAACTATGGCTACACCTTC. Translated: CSAFLTGNYGYTF.

This chain joins TRBV30 and TRBJ2-7, with no clear D. The CDR3 sequence is 14 residues long. The V end lost 2 bases, the J end lost 4 bases, and 15 bases lay between the germline ends. CDR1 is GTSNPN and CDR2 is SVGIG in the germline V gene (reference sequence). The CDR3 nucleotides read TGTGCCTGGAGTAAGGAGCCCCCCCTTTACGAGCAGTACTTC. It encodes CAWSKEPPLYEQYF.

This clone was observed many times. The rearrangement links TRBV30 to TRBJ2-3; perhaps TRBD2 as D (6 bases). The CDR3 has 15 residues. Germline loops: CDR1 GTSNPN, CDR2 SVGIG (reference sequence). V was shortened by 3 bases and J by 4 bases, with 17 bases between the two germline ends. The DNA of the CDR3 is TGTGCCTGGAGCGTACCCGGGACTTTCTCAGATACGCAGTATTTT. This encodes CAWSVPGTFSDTQYF.

The rearrangement joins TRBV6-6 to TRBJ2-1; 10 nucleotides agree with TRBD2. CDR3 length equals 15 residues. Losses at the gene ends were 7 bases for V and 6 bases for J; bases not matched to a gene: 9. CDR1 is MNHNY and CDR2 is SVGAGI in the germline V gene (reference sequence). In DNA form, the CDR3 reads TGTGCCAGCAAGGAGGGAGCGGGAGGGCCCAATGAGCAGTTCTTC. Protein: CASKEGAGGPNEQFF.

The V call is TRBV11-1, the J call TRBJ2-1, with 11 bases lining up with TRBD2. Germline V CDR1 and CDR2: SGHAT, FQDESV (reference sequence). The CDR3 consists of 16 residues. V lost 5 bases to trimming and J lost 10 bases; unmatched junction nucleotides: 13. The CDR3, as DNA: TGTGCCAGCAGCCGACCGGGACTAGCGGTACGAGGGGAGCAGTTCTTC. Translated: CASSRPGLAVRGEQFF.

The rearrangement joins TRBV4-3 to TRBJ2-7, with TRBD2 matching over 8 bases. Germline assignment: CDR1 LGHNA and CDR2 YSLEER. The V and J ends lost 3 bases and 0 bases, in that order; junction bases with no gene match: 16. CDR3 size: 19 residues. This CDR3 reads CASSHRSVRQRGTSYEQYF. CDR3 DNA sequence: TGCGCCAGCAGCCATCGATCCGTTCGTCAGCGGGGGACCTCCTACGAGCAGTACTTC.

This sequence joins TRBV29-1 and TRBJ1-5; TRBD1 matches at 8 bases. CDR3 length equals 13 residues. With V trimmed by 5 bases and J by 4 bases, 4 bases remained unmatched. Germline V gives CDR1 SQVTM, CDR2 ANQGSEA. CDR3 in DNA: TGCAGCGTTACAGGGGGAGGTAATCAGCCCCAGCATTTT. This sequence encodes CSVTGGGNQPQHF. Full variable domain (rest looked up from reference TRBV29-1 and TRBJ1-5): SAVISQKPSRDICQRGTSLTIQCQVDSQVTMMFWYRQQPGQSLTLIATANQGSEATYESGFVIDKFPISRPNLTFSTLTVSNMSPEDSSIYLCSVTGGGNQPQHFGDGTRLSIL.

The chain carries TRBV4-2 and TRBJ2-7; possibly TRBD2 for D (6 bases). Trimming removed 0 bases from V and 0 bases from J, with 9 bases in between. This CDR3 is 15 amino acids long. The germline CDR1 and CDR2 sequences are LGHNA and YNFKEQ. The CDR3, as DNA: TGTGCCAGCAGCCAAGACTGGGACTCCTCCTACGAGCAGTACTTC. The encoded protein is CASSQDWDSSYEQYF.

This clone was counted once. The chain uses TRBV29-1 and TRBJ1-2; D is perhaps TRBD1 (5 bases). This CDR3 comprises 14 residues. CDR1 is SQVTM, CDR2 ANQGSEA, per germline. V lost 3 bases and J 0 bases, leaving 11 bases between the germline ends. The CDR3 is CSVEVTVANYGYTF. CDR3 DNA sequence: TGCAGCGTTGAGGTGACAGTCGCTAACTATGGCTACACCTTC.

V is TRBV5-6 and J is TRBJ1-2, with D maybe TRBD1 (6 bases). The CDR3 covers 13 residues. V was trimmed by 2 bases and J by 8 bases, leaving 13 bases between them. From germline, CDR1 is SGHDT and CDR2 YYEEEE. The CDR3 reads CASSLQGPEGYTF. The CDR3 DNA sequence: TGTGCCAGCAGCTTACAGGGTCCAGAAGGCTACACCTTC.

This rearrangement joins TRBV19 to TRBJ1-2; D is perhaps TRBD1 (5 bases). Trimming pared 10 bases from V and 6 bases from J, leaving 12 bases between. The CDR3 length is 11 residues. Per the germline V gene, CDR1 is LNHDA and CDR2 is SQIVND (reference sequence). The chain's CDR3 is CATDGGDGYTF. CDR3 bases: TGTGCCACCGATGGAGGGGATGGCTACACCTTC.